A single sample gave rise to the 11 T cell receptor beta chains below, sequenced in a study of spatial heterogeneity in lung cancer (dated by TCRdb to about 2019). The library was made by 5' RACE. Sequencing was carried out with a NextSeq 500. In TCRdb, the public reads were trimmed at Q25 with fastp and aligned with MiXCR, with productive beta chains retained. Each CDR3 protein gets just one entry, which takes the most common genes and DNA from the rows behind it. Here the sample has some 41,000 distinct CDR3 sequences; over 6.5% occur a single time. The ten top clones hold about 45% of the sample. The meaning of the sample's time point label: sample taken at primary tumor resection. The input for sequencing was PBMCs, taken at surgery. These receptors were collected from a female donor with early-stage non-small cell lung cancer.

Remarks on this clonotype: With a much larger clone just one base away, this may be a read error. The gene calls are TRBV5-1 and TRBJ2-3; D unclear. The CDR3 has 14 residues. Per the germline V gene, CDR1 is SGHRS and CDR2 is YFSETQ. The DNA of the CDR3 is TGCGCCAGCAGCCCCGCTAATCCCACAGAAACGCAGTATTTT. Translation gives CASSPANPTETQYF.

The sample holds many counts of this clonotype. The chain is built from TRBV5-1 and TRBJ1-4; no clear D. CDR3 size: 17 residues. Germline CDR1 reads SGHRS; CDR2 reads YFSETQ. The V and J ends lost 5 bases and 5 bases respectively, with 22 bases between them. CDR3 in amino acids: CASRPDADLTGNEKLFF. The CDR3 DNA follows: TGCGCCAGCAGGCCAGATGCAGATTTGACGGGGAATGAAAAACTGTTTTTT. Using reference TRBV5-1 and TRBJ1-4 for the parts outside the CDR3, the full variable domain is KAGVTQTPRYLIKTRGQQVTLSCSPISGHRSVSWYQQTPGQGLQFLFEYFSETQRNKGNFPGRFSGRQFSNSRSEMNVSTLELGDSALYLCASRPDADLTGNEKLFFGSGTQLSVL.

With regard to this clonotype: Germline is not matched at one junction end, which may reflect a read error. J is TRBJ2-5 and V is TRBV7-2; 9 positions match TRBD2. The CDR3 is 16 amino acids. Germline values: CDR1 SGHTA, CDR2 FQGNSA. CDR3 sequence: CASSLGVGTSQKTQYF. The CDR3 DNA reads as TGTGCCAGCAGCTTAGGGGTCGGGACTAGCCAAAAGACCCAGTACTTC.

This clonotype was observed at least ten times. J is TRBJ2-2 and V is TRBV11-2; either TRBD1 or TRBD2 may supply D (6 bases each). CDR1 and CDR2 (germline): SGHAT, FQNNGV. This CDR3 spans 15 amino acids. V dropped 4 bases and J dropped 6 bases, with 15 bases sitting between them. The CDR3 sequence is CASSSGGGRPGELFF. The CDR3 DNA reads as TGTGCCAGCAGCTCCGGTGGGGGGCGACCCGGGGAGCTGTTTTTT. Full variable domain (rest looked up from reference TRBV11-2 and TRBJ2-2): EAGVAQSPRYKIIEKRQSVAFWCNPISGHATLYWYQQILGQGPKLLIQFQNNGVVDDSQLPKDRFSAERLKGVDSTLKIQPAKLEDSAVYLCASSSGGGRPGELFFGEGSRLTVL.

The chain employs TRBV5-1 and TRBJ1-2; unclear D gene. CDR3 length equals 14 residues. In germline, CDR1 is SGHRS, CDR2 YFSETQ. Trimming cost V 1 base and J 4 bases, with 11 bases left between them. DNA of the CDR3: TGCGCCAGCAGCTTGCAGCCAGGTGCCTATGGCTACACCTTC. Amino acid sequence: CASSLQPGAYGYTF.

This clonotype was observed a handful of times. This chain's CDR3 is CASSLRQVTYEQYF. CDR3 DNA sequence: TGTGCCAGCAGTTTGAGACAGGTAACCTACGAGCAGTACTTC. The rearrangement uses TRBV12-3 or TRBV12-4 and TRBJ2-7; tentatively, D is TRBD1 (6 bases). V dropped 3 bases and J dropped 2 bases, with 11 bases sitting between them. The CDR3 loop spans 14 amino acids.

This chain joins TRBV29-1 and TRBJ2-7, with D tentatively TRBD2 (6 bases). V lost 4 bases to trimming and J lost 9 bases, with 22 bases between them. This CDR3 comprises 14 residues. Germline V gives CDR1 SQVTM, CDR2 ANQGSEA. CDR3 protein: CSVAAGSEGRRQYF. For the CDR3, the DNA is TGCAGCGTTGCCGCCGGGAGCGAGGGGAGGCGGCAGTACTTC.

A remark on this clonotype: One junction end does not reproduce the germline sequence, and a read error may be involved. The CDR3 DNA reads as TGCGCCAGCAGCAAAGAAGGAGGGGCCAACACTGAAGCTTTCTTT. This translates into CASSKEGGANTEAFF. The chain joins TRBV4-1 to TRBJ1-1; possibly TRBD1 for D (5 bases). This CDR3 comprises 15 residues. Germline V gene lookup returns CDR1 MGHRA and CDR2 YSYEKL.

This clonotype was recorded many times. The junction departs from the called germline gene at one end, perhaps through a read error. This chain joins TRBV24-1 and TRBJ2-1; 7 bases align to TRBD2. CDR1 is KGHDR and CDR2 is SFDVKD in the germline V gene. The CDR3 has 17 amino acids. This CDR3 reads CATSALGSGGSVFEQFF. CDR3 DNA sequence: TGTGCCACCAGTGCTTTGGGGTCGGGGGGATCCGTGTTTGAGCAGTTCTTC.

This clonotype has ten or more counts. The V call is TRBV12-3 or TRBV12-4, the J call TRBJ1-5; D is ambiguous. V dropped 5 bases and J dropped 0 bases, with 5 bases sitting between them. The CDR3 is 13 amino acids. The CDR3 is CASSDGSNQPQHF. The CDR3 coding sequence is TGTGCCAGCAGTGACGGTAGCAATCAGCCCCAGCATTTT.

This clonotype was seen repeatedly, ten times or more. The CDR3 sequence is CASSLTSTGETQYF. The CDR3 region has the DNA TGCGCCAGCAGCTTGACTAGCACCGGAGAGACCCAGTACTTC. J is TRBJ2-5 and V is TRBV5-1; D might be TRBD2 (6 bases). The germline V and J ends were trimmed by 1 base and 4 bases, with 11 bases remaining between them. The germline V gene encodes CDR1 SGHRS and CDR2 YFSETQ. The CDR3 is 14 amino acids.